Following are 25 T cell receptor beta chains from one sample sequenced in a study of T cell responses to AZD1222 COVID-19 vaccine. Libraries were prepared by immunoSEQ multiplex PCR; TCRdb keeps only in-frame clonotypes and omits some of them. The sample lists about 83,000 clones, 88% occurring once. Sequencing used peripheral blood, obtained on day 0 of MenACWY control vaccination. These receptor sequences come from an adult in good health.

Concerning this clone itself: One end of the junction varies from germline; a read error may be responsible. The gene calls are TRBV9 and TRBJ1-4; 7 bases are shared with TRBD1. The V gene's germline CDR1 is SGDLS and CDR2 YYNGEE. The CDR3 length is 16 residues. The CDR3 DNA reads as TGTGCCAGCAGCTCCTATACAGGGGCAACAAATGAAAAACTGTTTTTT. Translation gives CASSSYTGATNEKLFF.

The genes are TRBV28 and TRBJ1-2; D is uncertain. Germline V gives CDR1 MDHEN, CDR2 SYDVKM. CDR3 length equals 13 residues. V was trimmed by 7 bases and J by 4 bases, leaving 13 bases between them. The CDR3, as DNA: TGTGCCAGCATTCCTCGGACCGGCTATGGCTACACCTTC. Amino acid sequence: CASIPRTGYGYTF.

The genes are TRBV7-2 and TRBJ2-1; possibly TRBD1 for D (5 bases). The CDR3 has 13 amino acids. Trimming removed 3 bases from V and 4 bases from J, with 7 bases in between. Per the germline V gene, CDR1 is SGHTA and CDR2 is FQGNSA. This CDR3 reads CASSFRQYNEQFF. Written as DNA, the CDR3 is TGTGCCAGCAGCTTTAGACAGTACAATGAGCAGTTCTTC.

The chain recombines TRBV7-2 with TRBJ1-1; D is undetermined. Germline V gene sequence: CDR1 SGHTA, CDR2 FQGNSA. Trimming took off 7 bases at V and 2 bases at J, with 11 bases between the two ends. CDR3 size: 13 residues. The CDR3 DNA reads as TGTGCCAGCAACGAACAGATCAACACTGAAGCTTTCTTT. This sequence encodes CASNEQINTEAFF. Full variable domain (outside the CDR3, taken from reference TRBV7-2 and TRBJ1-1): GAGVSQSPSNKVTEKGKDVELRCDPISGHTALYWYRQSLGQGLEFLIYFQGNSAPDKSGLPSDRFSAERTGGSVSTLTIQRTQQEDSAVYLCASNEQINTEAFFGQGTRLTVV.

This clone was seen more than once but under ten times. This chain joins TRBV6-2 or TRBV6-3 and TRBJ2-5; unclear D gene. This CDR3 region has 12 residues. CDR1 and CDR2 from the germline V gene are MNHEY and SVGEGT. Trimming left V 6 bases short and J 2 bases short, with 7 bases between. The chain's CDR3 is CASSFTQETQYF. CDR3 nucleotide sequence: TGTGCCAGCAGCTTCACACAAGAGACCCAGTACTTC.

The J gene is TRBJ2-7, the V gene TRBV28; D gene unclear. This CDR3 has 13 residues. CDR1 is MDHEN and CDR2 is SYDVKM in the germline V gene. The germline V and J ends were trimmed by 4 bases and 0 bases, with 7 bases remaining between them. DNA of the CDR3: TGTGCCAGCAGTTCTGGAATCTCCTACGAGCAGTACTTC. This translates into CASSSGISYEQYF.

The gene calls are TRBV28 and TRBJ2-7; weak D call: TRBD1 (5 bases). Germline assignment: CDR1 MDHEN and CDR2 SYDVKM. The CDR3 runs to 14 residues. Trimming pared 3 bases from V and 4 bases from J, leaving 13 bases between. In nucleotides, the CDR3 is TGTGCCAGCAGTTTCCAGACAGTCAAGTACGAGCAGTACTTC. It specifies CASSFQTVKYEQYF. Based on the CDR3 plus reference TRBV28 and TRBJ2-7, the full variable domain is DVKVTQSSRYLVKRTGEKVFLECVQDMDHENMFWYRQDPGLGLRLIYFSYDVKMKEKGDIPEGYSVSREKKERFSLILESASTNQTSMYLCASSFQTVKYEQYFGPGTRLTVT.

This chain links TRBV18 with TRBJ2-2; D is uncertain. Looked up from germline, CDR1 is KGHSH and CDR2 is LQKENI. Trimming left V 3 bases short and J 1 base short, with 9 bases between. CDR3 length: 15 amino acids. CDR3 coding DNA: TGTGCCAGCTCACCGACGGTGATGAACACCGGGGAGCTGTTTTTT. It codes for CASSPTVMNTGELFF. Based on the CDR3 plus reference TRBV18 and TRBJ2-2, the full variable domain is NAGVMQNPRHLVRRRGQEARLRCSPMKGHSHVYWYRQLPEEGLKFMVYLQKENIIDESGMPKERFSAEFPKEGPSILRIQQVVRGDSAAYFCASSPTVMNTGELFFGEGSRLTVL.

V gene TRBV11-3 combines with J gene TRBJ2-1, with D tentatively TRBD1 (8 bases). CDR1 is SGHNT, CDR2 YENEEA, per germline. This CDR3 comprises 17 residues. V gave up 5 bases and J gave up 4 bases, with 21 bases separating them. The DNA for the CDR3 is TGTGCCAGCAGCGCAGGGCGGGGGACAGGTCAATACAATGAGCAGTTCTTC. This sequence encodes CASSAGRGTGQYNEQFF. The complete variable domain, with remaining parts taken from reference TRBV11-3 and TRBJ2-1, reads EAGVVQSPRYKIIEKKQPVAFWCNPISGHNTLYWYLQNLGQGPELLIRYENEEAVDDSQLPKDRFSAERLKGVDSTLKIQPAELGDSAVYLCASSAGRGTGQYNEQFFGPGTRLTVL.

The chain employs TRBV28 and TRBJ2-3; 9 bases are a match to TRBD1. This CDR3 is 14 amino acids long. The germline CDR1 and CDR2 sequences are MDHEN and SYDVKM. J lost 6 bases, V lost 4 bases, and 5 bases had no gene match. CDR3 in amino acids: CASSSQGAYDTQYF. The CDR3 bases are TGTGCCAGCAGTTCACAGGGGGCATACGATACGCAGTATTTT.

As DNA, the CDR3 is TGTGCCAGCAGGAGTAGCGCCGACGAGCAGTACTTC. Its protein product is CASRSSADEQYF. V and J are TRBV28 and TRBJ2-7; maybe TRBD2 (5 bases). The CDR3 loop spans 12 amino acids. V lost 6 bases, J lost 5 bases, and 11 bases lay in between. Germline CDR1 and CDR2: MDHEN and SYDVKM. Together with reference TRBV28 and TRBJ2-7, the CDR3 gives the full variable domain: DVKVTQSSRYLVKRTGEKVFLECVQDMDHENMFWYRQDPGLGLRLIYFSYDVKMKEKGDIPEGYSVSREKKERFSLILESASTNQTSMYLCASRSSADEQYFGPGTRLTVT.

This clone came up a few times. The rearrangement links TRBV19 to TRBJ1-3, with D unresolved. This CDR3 region has 17 residues. Trimming took off 1 base at V and 3 bases at J, with 16 bases between the two ends. The germline CDR1 and CDR2 sequences are LNHDA and SQIVND (reference sequence). CDR3 sequence: CASSIGGSRRGGNTIYF. CDR3 DNA: TGTGCCAGTAGTATAGGTGGGTCCAGAAGAGGTGGAAACACCATATATTTT.

The chain combines TRBV28 with TRBJ1-2; D remains ambiguous. Germline-derived CDR1 and CDR2 are MDHEN and SYDVKM. CDR3 length: 14 amino acids. The V and J ends lost 6 bases and 6 bases respectively, with 17 bases between them. CDR3 DNA: TGTGCCAGCAGGACTAAGGCGGGTGTCCATGGCTACACCTTC. It codes for CASRTKAGVHGYTF.

V usage is TRBV10-3 and J usage is TRBJ1-1; D gene uncertain. CDR3 size: 12 residues. V lost 7 bases to trimming and J lost 3 bases, with 9 bases between them. Germline assignment: CDR1 ENHRY and CDR2 SYGVKD. The CDR3 coding sequence is TGTGCCATCATGCGGGCGGACACTGAAGCTTTCTTT. Translating gives CAIMRADTEAFF.

The chain combines TRBV6-5 with TRBJ2-7, with 8 nucleotides matching TRBD2. With V trimmed by 4 bases and J by 2 bases, 7 bases remained unmatched. The CDR3 is made up of 15 amino acids. The germline gives CDR1 MNHEY, CDR2 SVGAGI. Here the CDR3 reads CASSSSGFLTYEQYF. CDR3 in DNA: TGTGCCAGCAGTTCTAGCGGGTTTCTTACCTACGAGCAGTACTTC.

The sample holds one count of this clone. The chain is built from TRBV7-2 and TRBJ2-1; D possibly corresponds to TRBD2 (5 bases). The germline V gene encodes CDR1 SGHTA and CDR2 FQGNSA. V was trimmed by 5 bases and J by 9 bases, leaving 17 bases between them. This CDR3 has 14 residues. CDR3 protein: CASSPLSLAGEQFF. Here the CDR3 DNA reads TGTGCCAGCAGCCCCCTGAGTCTTGCGGGTGAGCAGTTCTTC.

This chain links TRBV11-2 with TRBJ2-2, with a possible D match to TRBD1 (5 bases). The CDR3 covers 14 residues. From germline, CDR1 is SGHAT and CDR2 FQNNGV. V lost 5 bases and J 6 bases, leaving 13 bases between the germline ends. As DNA, the CDR3 is TGTGCCAGCAGCCCGCCCTCCAGGGCCGGGGAGCTGTTTTTT. This translates into CASSPPSRAGELFF.

V gene TRBV28 combines with J gene TRBJ2-5, with 7 bases that match TRBD2. V lost 6 bases, J lost 4 bases, and 5 bases stayed unmatched. The germline V gene encodes CDR1 MDHEN and CDR2 SYDVKM. This CDR3 is 13 amino acids long. Here the CDR3 DNA reads TGTGCCAGCAGAACAGGCGGGGGAGAGACCCAGTACTTC. Protein sequence: CASRTGGGETQYF. Full variable domain (missing parts from reference TRBV28 and TRBJ2-5): DVKVTQSSRYLVKRTGEKVFLECVQDMDHENMFWYRQDPGLGLRLIYFSYDVKMKEKGDIPEGYSVSREKKERFSLILESASTNQTSMYLCASRTGGGETQYFGPGTRLLVL.

The chain employs TRBV4-3 and TRBJ2-2; D ambiguous. This CDR3 is 12 amino acids long. The germline CDR1 and CDR2 sequences are LGHNA and YSLEER. V lost 1 base and J lost 5, with 2 bases in between. CDR3 in DNA: TGCGCCAGCAGCCAAGCTACCGGGGAGCTGTTTTTT. Encoded protein: CASSQATGELFF.

The genes are TRBV28 and TRBJ1-5; the D gene is possibly TRBD1 (5 bases). Trimming shortened V by 2 bases and J by 1 base, and 9 bases separated the two germline ends. Per the germline V gene, CDR1 is MDHEN and CDR2 is SYDVKM. The CDR3 consists of 15 residues. The CDR3 nucleotides read TGTGCCAGCAGTTTAGCCGCAGGGAGCAATCAGCCCCAGCATTTT. Protein: CASSLAAGSNQPQHF.

This clone has a single count. The J gene is TRBJ2-7, the V gene TRBV5-1; tentatively, D is TRBD1 (7 bases). Trimming removed 4 bases at V and 3 bases at J, with 17 bases between. From germline, CDR1 is SGHRS and CDR2 YFSETQ. The CDR3 covers 15 residues. The CDR3 protein is CASSLPQGGYYEQYF. The CDR3 DNA reads TGCGCCAGCAGCCTCCCCCAGGGGGGATACTACGAGCAGTACTTC.

This clone was seen once. V gene TRBV6-5 combines with J gene TRBJ2-1, with D possibly being TRBD1 (6 bases). Trimming removed 7 bases at V and 6 bases at J, with 16 bases between. From germline, CDR1 is MNHEY and CDR2 SVGAGI. The CDR3 length is 14 residues. The CDR3 protein is CASTSWGRGNEQFF. In DNA, the CDR3 is TGTGCCAGCACCTCGTGGGGCAGGGGCAATGAGCAGTTCTTC.

V is TRBV27 and J is TRBJ2-3; D unresolved. There are 17 residues in the CDR3. CDR1 and CDR2 from the germline V gene are MNHEY and SMNVEV (reference sequence). Trimming pared 5 bases from V and 6 bases from J, leaving 24 bases between. The CDR3 sequence is CASSISVRPSPLDTQYF. For the CDR3, the DNA is TGTGCCAGCAGTATCTCCGTCAGGCCCTCACCTCTCGATACGCAGTATTTT.

The rearrangement uses TRBV7-9 and TRBJ2-7; 7 bases map to TRBD2. There are 13 residues in the CDR3. CDR1 and CDR2 from the germline V gene are SEHNR and FQNEAQ (reference sequence). With V trimmed by 1 base and J by 6 bases, 3 bases remained unmatched. The CDR3 sequence: CASSLGGEGEQYF. CDR3 DNA sequence: TGTGCCAGCAGCTTAGGCGGGGAGGGCGAGCAGTACTTC.

This rearrangement joins TRBV3-1 (or the pseudogene TRBV3-2) to TRBJ2-1, with D possibly being TRBD1 or TRBD2 (7 bases each). V gave up 1 base and J gave up 6 bases, with 16 bases separating them. Germline V gene data show CDR1 as LGHDT and CDR2 as YNNKEL (reference sequence). This CDR3 comprises 16 residues. In DNA form, the CDR3 reads TGTGCCAGCAGCCAAGCTAGACAGGGAGGGAGCAATGAGCAGTTCTTC. As protein: CASSQARQGGSNEQFF.